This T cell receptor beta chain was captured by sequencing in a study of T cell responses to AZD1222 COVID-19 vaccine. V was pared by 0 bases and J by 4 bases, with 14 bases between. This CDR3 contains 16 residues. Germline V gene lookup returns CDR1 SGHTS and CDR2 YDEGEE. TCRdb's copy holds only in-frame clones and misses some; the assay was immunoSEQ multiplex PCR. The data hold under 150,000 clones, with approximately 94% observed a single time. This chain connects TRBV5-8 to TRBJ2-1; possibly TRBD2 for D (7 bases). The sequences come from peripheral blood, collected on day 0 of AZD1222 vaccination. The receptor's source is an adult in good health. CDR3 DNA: TGTGCCAGCAGCTTGGCGGCGGGGGCACGGTACAATGAGCAGTTCTTC. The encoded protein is CASSLAAGARYNEQFF.